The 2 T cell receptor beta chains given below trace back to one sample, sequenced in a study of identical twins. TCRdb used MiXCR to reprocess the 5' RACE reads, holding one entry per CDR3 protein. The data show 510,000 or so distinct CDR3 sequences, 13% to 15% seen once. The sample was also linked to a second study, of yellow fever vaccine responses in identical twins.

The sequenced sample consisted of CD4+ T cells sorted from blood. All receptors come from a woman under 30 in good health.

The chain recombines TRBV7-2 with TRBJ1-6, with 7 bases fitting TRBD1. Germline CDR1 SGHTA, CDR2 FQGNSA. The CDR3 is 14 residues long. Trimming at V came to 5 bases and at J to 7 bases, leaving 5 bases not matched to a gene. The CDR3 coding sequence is TGTGCCAGCAGCCTACGGACAGGAAATTCACCCCTCCACTTT. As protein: CASSLRTGNSPLHF.

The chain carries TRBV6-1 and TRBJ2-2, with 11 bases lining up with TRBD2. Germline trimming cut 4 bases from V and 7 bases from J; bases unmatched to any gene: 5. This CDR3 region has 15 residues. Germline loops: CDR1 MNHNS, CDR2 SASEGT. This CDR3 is CASSGLAGWDGELFF. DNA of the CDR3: TGTGCCAGCAGTGGACTAGCGGGGTGGGACGGGGAGCTGTTTTTT.